Reported below is one TCR beta chain. The target antigen is unknown. Trimming took 3 bases from V and 4 from J; bases not matched to a gene: 6. The CDR3 contains 14 residues. The V gene's germline CDR1 is GTSNPN and CDR2 SVGIG (reference sequence). The data are from a study of T cell responses to AZD1222 COVID-19 vaccine. The data were produced by immunoSEQ multiplex PCR, yet TCRdb's version contains in-frame clones alone and is incomplete. The sample lists around 65,000 clones; approximately 80% were seen once. General study findings and limits: Targeting of unmutated variant regions was reportedly seen in nearly half of spike-specific TCRs. Across the whole spike, CD4 TCRs peaked at regions 160-218 and 743-854. Spike-specific TCR breadth and depth grew following two AZD1222 doses.

V usage is TRBV30 and J usage is TRBJ2-7; 10 nucleotides match TRBD1. The sequence was collected from an adult in good health. Sequencing used peripheral blood, obtained on day 0 of AZD1222 vaccination. The chain's CDR3 is CAWRATGGRYEQYF. The CDR3 DNA is TGTGCCTGGAGGGCGACAGGGGGCCGTTACGAGCAGTACTTC.